This T cell receptor beta chain appears in the sequencing data of a study of shared T cell receptors in the human thymus. Per germline, CDR1 LNHDA and CDR2 SQIVND (reference sequence). The CDR3 has 13 amino acids. V was pared by 5 bases and J by 6 bases, with 11 bases between. Only one count was recorded for this clone. Method: immunoSEQ multiplex PCR; TCRdb's copy keeps in-frame clones and lacks some. The sample includes some 720,000 clones, around 89% of them seen just once. The data were also submitted as part of a second study, on human thymus T cells. Turning to that study: Corrective surgery for congenital heart defects was being performed on the healthy Finnish infants who served as donors. Thymic samples were excised during corrective heart operations. Gene usage (both V and J) appeared biased in thymic and blood repertoires. A high degree of thymic repertoire overlap among unrelated individuals was reported in related research.

This TCR came from a boy less than two years old with a congenital heart defect. The sequencing input was thymocytes. The chain employs TRBV19 and TRBJ1-5; D may be TRBD1 (6 bases). The chain's CDR3 is CASSQDSSQPQHF. The CDR3 DNA reads as TGTGCCAGTAGTCAGGACAGTTCTCAGCCCCAGCATTTT.